The T cell receptor (beta chain) described here comes from a study of cytomegalovirus exposure and HLA in healthy donors. Study-wide background: Within the Caucasian-associated ancestry cluster were more than 75% of the 398 genotyped donors.

CDR1 and CDR2 from the germline V gene are SEHNR and FQNEAQ (reference sequence). This CDR3 spans 16 amino acids. The V and J ends lost 7 bases and 1 base respectively, with 20 bases between them. Study observations and caveats: The number of N-insertions in an Asian-associated ancestry cluster was reportedly below the roughly 620-donor mean in a later analysis.

PCR used 60 Vbeta primers and 13 Jbeta primers. The table came from immunoSEQ multiplex PCR; TCRdb's copy has only in-frame clones and leaves some out. This sample has tens of thousands of clones, with 70% to 85% found just once. Points on this clone: Its target is unknown.

The TCR originated in a man aged 55 to 70 in good health and CMV-seronegative. The sequencing input was PBMCs. The V gene is TRBV7-9, the J gene TRBJ2-7; D is perhaps TRBD2 (7 bases). The CDR3 loop reads CASTPGRGPLSYEQYF. The CDR3, as DNA: TGTGCCAGCACTCCTGGGCGGGGGCCTTTGTCCTACGAGCAGTACTTC. Full variable domain (outside the CDR3, taken from reference TRBV7-9 and TRBJ2-7): DTGVSQNPRHKITKRGQNVTFRCDPISEHNRLYWYRQTLGQGPEFLTYFQNEAQLEKSRLLSDRFSAERPKGSFSTLEIQRTEQGDSAMYLCASTPGRGPLSYEQYFGPGTRLTVT.